This T cell receptor beta chain was identified during a study of shared clonotypes between healthy human individuals. Deep was the level used in running the assay. Unsorted PBMC DNA underwent sequencing on ten immunoSEQ deep assay plates. Assay: immunoSEQ multiplex PCR; the TCRdb copy retains only in-frame clones and omits some. The profile shows about 510,000 clones, over 60% of them singletons. A remark on this clone: Its antigen is undetermined.

All donors were Caucasian adults living in Nashville, Tennessee. Study results and limitations: The donor pool, a small one, limited the genetic and exposure-history diversity represented.

CDR3 length: 16 residues. Germline CDR1 and CDR2: SGHKS and YYEKEE (reference sequence). Trimming shortened V by 3 bases and J by 2 bases, and 15 bases separated the two germline ends. This TCR was recovered from a woman between 40 and 55 years old in good health. Some clones in this sample may be carry-over from other donors' samples. The rearrangement links TRBV5-5 to TRBJ2-1, with a possible D match to TRBD2 (5 bases). Sequenced sample: PBMCs. The CDR3 DNA follows: TGTGCCAGCAGCTACCACCACAAGACTACCTACAATGAGCAGTTCTTC. This encodes CASSYHHKTTYNEQFF. Combining the CDR3 with reference TRBV5-5 and TRBJ2-1 gives the whole variable domain DAGVTQSPTHLIKTRGQQVTLRCSPISGHKSVSWYQQVLGQGPQFIFQYYEKEERGRGNFPDRFSARQFPNYSSELNVNALLLGDSALYLCASSYHHKTTYNEQFFGPGTRLTVL.